This T cell receptor (beta chain) was documented in a study of cytotoxic CD8 clonotypes in ibrutinib-treated CLL. Study as a whole: Mean productive templates were 255,043; mean productive rearrangements were approximately 94,000.

Profiled with immunoSEQ multiplex PCR; TCRdb holds only in-frame clones, not every one. The profile shows hundreds of thousands of clones, 60% to 80% of them singletons. On this clone: Its antigen is as yet unknown.

Study-level findings and limits: Clonality went up at ibrutinib response and then declined back toward baseline at progression.

The sequenced sample was PBMCs, obtained after 36 months of ibrutinib treatment. The TCR sequence derives from a human donor with chronic lymphocytic leukemia.

Written as DNA, the CDR3 is TGCGCCAGCAGCGTTAGCGGGAGTAACACCGGGGAGCTGTTTTTT. Protein sequence: CASSVSGSNTGELFF. The rearrangement uses TRBV5-1 and TRBJ2-2, with TRBD2 matching 9 bases. CDR3 length: 15 amino acids. The V gene end was trimmed by 4 bases and the J gene end by 2 bases; junction bases not matched to a gene: 3. Germline assignment: CDR1 SGHRS and CDR2 YFSETQ.